This T cell receptor (beta chain) is drawn from a study of naive CD8 T cells in extremely preterm neonates (dated by TCRdb to 2016 to 2017). Describing the broader study: An age range of 25-50 years is given for the adult participants in the abstract, whereas a range of 20-50 years is given in the methods. TCRbeta CDR3 repertoires of sorted naive CD8+ T cells were compared across four age groups: extremely preterm neonates, term neonates, young children and adults.

A two-step, bias-controlled multiplex PCR was used to amplify TCRbeta CDR3 regions from genomic DNA. The multiplex PCR used primers specific for every TRBV and TRBJ gene segment. The immunoSEQ Assay was used to generate the TCRbeta repertoire data. Turning to the authors' computational methods: To merge closely related sequences, reads went through filtering and clustering using a relative-frequency ratio and a modified nearest-neighbor algorithm. IMGT annotation was the basis for assigning V, D and J genes to CDR3 sequences. Template counts were corrected for PCR amplification bias and quantified by comparison with synthetic TCR CDR3 analog sequences. Only unique productive sequences, defined as in-frame CDR3 sequences without stop codons, were included in the analyses. Clonality, defined as 1 minus Pielou's evenness, and iChao1 richness were computed with the immunoSEQ Analyzer software. Depending on the Shapiro-Wilk normality results, either Student's t-test or a non-parametric test was run in JMP for statistical testing. TCRdb mirrors the immuneACCESS table, restricted to in-frame sequences. Some clones are absent from its copies; in checked studies, under half trace to an unresolved V gene, and the reason for the others is unknown. For V, J and clone size, that table is used; D and trimming come from the DNA. Present in this sample are some 7,000 clones, roughly 98% of which were seen just once. The ten largest account for about 0.3% of the sample.

From V the trimming removes 4 bases and from J it removes 2 bases, while the gene matches leave 6 bases of the junction unaccounted for. According to the germline V gene, CDR1 reads SGHVS and CDR2 reads FNYEAQ. From its cysteine to its phenylalanine, the CDR3 spans 17 amino acids. Solely the CDR3 DNA is kept, with 51 bases framed from the first base. Concerning this clone: Its antigen is still unknown. No base qualities exist here, and no much larger clone lies one base off it.

Study-wide conclusions, independent of this receptor: Compared with the older groups, preterm CDR3s were shorter and closer to germline, carrying fewer N additions and showing less junctional trimming. To track T cell development within individuals, the authors urged prospective longitudinal studies of preterm and term neonates. Preterm neonates had significantly lower iChao1 richness than all other age groups (p < 0.05) and an even clone distribution, indicating a less rich repertoire. A small sample size and variable productive template counts among preterm samples were noted by the authors as limitations. Preterm neonates shared more CDR3 nucleotide sequences (2.7%) than term neonates (roughly 0.4%), young children (roughly 0.03%) and adults (0.01%).

The peripheral blood donors were five healthy children aged about 15-60 months who were having elective routine surgery, plus five healthy nonsmoking adults. A FACSAria III cell sorter was used to sort live, Annexin V-negative naive CD8+ T cells (CD3+CD8+CD45RA+CCR7+). Per sample, between roughly 19,000 and 100,000 naive CD8+ T cells were obtained by sorting. Ficoll-Paque density gradient centrifugation was used to isolate mononuclear cells from diluted blood. Mononuclear cells were cryopreserved in about 10% DMSO with about 90% FBS and stored long term at -150°C before sorting. Annexin V and antibodies against CD3, CD8, CCR7 and CD45RA were used to stain the thawed cells. The DNeasy Blood and Tissue Kit was used to extract genomic DNA from sorted cell pellets that had been snap-frozen.

Sequenced input: naive CD8+ T cells from blood. The V and J genes are TRBV7-6 and TRBJ2-7; TRBD2 matches 15 bases in the middle. The receptor was isolated from a human donor in good health. The DNA is as follows: TGTGCCAGCAGCTCGGGGACTAGCGGGAGGACAACCTACGAGCAGTACTTC. It translates as CASSSGTSGRTTYEQYF.